This is a list of T cell receptor beta chains from one sample in a study of OX40 agonist ivuxolimab in advanced cancers. TCRdb's table, derived via immunoSEQ multiplex PCR, lists solely in-frame clones and lacks some. The table shows nearly 80,000 clones, with 84% occurring only once. The starting material was CD4+ or CD8+ T cells sorted from blood, obtained in a trial of the OX40 agonist ivuxolimab. Source of these receptors: an adult with an advanced solid tumor such as melanoma, head and neck, liver or kidney cancer. Each CDR3 is given with its conserved first and last residue. D genes are given only for firm matches. Clone size is stated in some rows and not others, as once, few, many or a class when expanded.

j_gene,abundance,v_gene,d_gene,len,CDR3nt,CDR3aa
TRBJ1-3,once,TRBV30,TRBD1,13,TGTGCCCGACAGGGGAACTCTGGAAACACCATATATTTT,CARQGNSGNTIYF
TRBJ1-3,.,TRBV30,.,15,TGTGCCTGGATATCTAGGGCCAGCTCTGGAAACACCATATATTTT,CAWISRASSGNTIYF
TRBJ2-7,.,TRBV19,.,15,TGTGCCAGTAGCCGAGGGGACTTCGGTGCCTACGAGCAGTACTTC,CASSRGDFGAYEQYF
TRBJ1-2,.,TRBV4-3,.,16,TGCGCCAGCAGCCAAGATGTTACCGCATTCGGCTATGGCTACACCTTC,CASSQDVTAFGYGYTF
TRBJ2-2,once,TRBV4-3,TRBD2,14,TGCGCCAGCAGCCACCGGGAGGGGACCGGGGAGCTGTTTTTT,CASSHREGTGELFF
TRBJ1-1,.,TRBV6-1,.,13,TGTGCCAGCAGTGAATATCGGGACACTGAAGCTTTCTTT,CASSEYRDTEAFF
TRBJ1-1,.,TRBV19,.,16,TGTGCCAGTAGTCCCACCATCCGGGGAGCGAGGACTGAAGCTTTCTTT,CASSPTIRGARTEAFF
TRBJ2-3,.,TRBV2,TRBD2,16,TGTGCCAGCAGTGAACAACCTAGCGGGGGCACAGATACGCAGTATTTT,CASSEQPSGGTDTQYF
TRBJ2-7,.,TRBV27,.,16,TGTGCCAGCAGTCCCGAGGTGGACCACTACTCCTACGAGCAGTACTTC,CASSPEVDHYSYEQYF
TRBJ1-1,.,TRBV21-1,.,12,TGTGCCAGCAGCAAGGGACAGGGGGACGCTTTCTTT,CASSKGQGDAFF
TRBJ2-7,.,TRBV18,.,15,TGTGCCAGCTCACCAGACAGTCCAAGGAACTACGAGCAGTACTTC,CASSPDSPRNYEQYF
TRBJ1-5,.,TRBV18,TRBD1,14,TGTGCCAGCTCACTGGGACAGGGGGCACAGCCCCAGCATTTT,CASSLGQGAQPQHF
TRBJ1-5,.,TRBV6-1,.,16,TGTGCCAGCAGTGAAACATCGCTCGAAGGAGTGTGGCCCCAGCATTTT,CASSETSLEGVWPQHF
TRBJ2-5,.,TRBV6-5,TRBD1,15,TGTGCCAGCAGTTTTCTACAGGGGGTGGGAGAGACCCAGTACTTC,CASSFLQGVGETQYF
TRBJ2-3,.,TRBV5-4,.,16,TGTGCCAGCAGCCCCGGGTCTTCATCTAGCACAGATACGCAGTATTTT,CASSPGSSSSTDTQYF
TRBJ2-5,once,TRBV19,.,14,TGTGCCAGTAGTATTGGCAGGGGGGCAGAGACCCAGTACTTC,CASSIGRGAETQYF
TRBJ2-7,.,TRBV7-2,.,13,TGTGCCAGCAGGGCTTCGGGAGTACAGGAGCAGTACTTC,CASRASGVQEQYF
TRBJ2-1,.,TRBV30,.,13,TGTGCCTGGCGGGGGCGTCCCGACTATGAGCAGTTCTTC,CAWRGRPDYEQFF
TRBJ2-3,.,TRBV19,TRBD1,23,TGTGCCAGTAGTATAGATTACTTGCCATCTCGGGACAGGGGCTTGACGGGCACAGATACGCAGTATTTT,CASSIDYLPSRDRGLTGTDTQYF
TRBJ1-5,few,TRBV6-1,.,11,TGTGCCAGCACGAACGGTCAGCCCCAGCATTTT,CASTNGQPQHF
TRBJ1-6,.,TRBV5-3,TRBD1,13,TGTGCCAGCAAGGGACAGGGAAGTTCACCCCTCCACTTT,CASKGQGSSPLHF
TRBJ1-4,.,TRBV18,.,16,TGTGCCAGCTCACCGACACAAGTTGCAACTAATGAAAAACTGTTTTTT,CASSPTQVATNEKLFF
TRBJ2-6,.,TRBV5-1,.,15,TGCGCCAGCAGCTTGGGGGAAAGTGGGGCCAACGTCCTGACTTTC,CASSLGESGANVLTF
TRBJ1-2,.,TRBV11-2,.,15,TGTGCCAGCAGCATTACGGCCAGGCCCTACTATGGCTACACCTTC,CASSITARPYYGYTF
TRBJ2-5,.,TRBV9,.,15,TGTGCCAGCAGCGTAGTTGGCGGAGGGCAAGAGACCCAGTACTTC,CASSVVGGGQETQYF
TRBJ1-1,.,TRBV19,TRBD1,15,TGTGCCAGTAGTATAGGTGGGACAGGGTCCACTGAAGCTTTCTTT,CASSIGGTGSTEAFF
TRBJ2-1,few,TRBV4-1,TRBD2,16,TGCGCCAGCAGCCCCCCTAGCGGGAGTACCTACAATGAGCAGTTCTTC,CASSPPSGSTYNEQFF
TRBJ2-7,.,TRBV29-1,.,10,TGCAGCGTTGTTTTCTACGAGCAGTACTTC,CSVVFYEQYF
TRBJ2-7,few,TRBV7-2,.,13,TGTGCCAGCCACAGGGACCTCTCCTACGAGCAGTACTTC,CASHRDLSYEQYF
TRBJ1-4,.,TRBV5-1,.,18,TGCGCCAGCAGCCTGGCTGTGGTGGCAGGGTCAACTAATGAAAAACTGTTTTTT,CASSLAVVAGSTNEKLFF
TRBJ2-7,.,TRBV6-5,.,15,TGTGCCAGCAGTTACTCGAGGGGATCAGGAAGCGAGCAGTACTTC,CASSYSRGSGSEQYF
TRBJ2-7,.,TRBV27,.,15,TGTGCCAGCAGTTCCCGGGAACAATTCCAATACGAGCAGTACTTC,CASSSREQFQYEQYF
TRBJ1-6,.,TRBV28,.,16,TGTGCCAGCAGAGGGACGGCGACCTCCTATAATTCACCCCTCCACTTT,CASRGTATSYNSPLHF
TRBJ2-2,.,TRBV2,.,15,TGTGCCAGCAGCGCGACCAAAGGGGGGTCCGGGGAGCTGTTTTTT,CASSATKGGSGELFF
TRBJ1-2,.,TRBV7-9,TRBD1,15,TGTGCCAGCAGCTTAGCCGGACAGGGGGACTATGGCTACACCTTC,CASSLAGQGDYGYTF
TRBJ1-3,.,TRBV7-8,TRBD1,16,TGTGCCAGCAGCCACGGACAGGGTGTCTCTGGAAACACCATATATTTT,CASSHGQGVSGNTIYF
TRBJ1-2,.,TRBV7-2,TRBD1,15,TGTGCCAGCAGCTTATGGTCTGGACAGGACTATGGCTACACCTTC,CASSLWSGQDYGYTF
TRBJ2-3,.,TRBV7-9,TRBD1,18,TGTGCCAGCAGTTGGGGGCCGGCCGGGACAGTATACACAGATACGCAGTATTTT,CASSWGPAGTVYTDTQYF
TRBJ2-7,.,TRBV5-1,.,14,TGCGCCAGCAGCGAGGCCTATAACTCCTACGAGCAGTACTTC,CASSEAYNSYEQYF
TRBJ2-7,.,TRBV5-1,.,12,TGCGCCAGCAGCTTCACAGTCTACGAGCAGTACTTC,CASSFTVYEQYF
TRBJ2-7,.,TRBV29-1,.,12,TGCAGCGTTGGGCCGGGACTCTACGAGCAGTACTTC,CSVGPGLYEQYF
TRBJ2-4,few,TRBV5-1,TRBD2,18,TGCGCCAGCAGCTTGGGACTAGCGGGAGCCATAGCCAAAAACATTCAGTACTTC,CASSLGLAGAIAKNIQYF
TRBJ2-7,.,TRBV5-4,.,14,TGTGCCAGCAGCTTGGATCCTAGCGCCTCGGAACAGTACTTC,CASSLDPSASEQYF
TRBJ1-2,.,TRBV6-1,.,14,TGTGCCAGCAGTGAAGCAACAGGGCCCTATGGCTACACCTTC,CASSEATGPYGYTF
TRBJ2-3,.,TRBV5-1,TRBD1,17,TGCGCCAGCAGCGGGTCCGGGACAGGTTCCCGAGGAGATACGCAGTATTTT,CASSGSGTGSRGDTQYF
TRBJ2-1,few,TRBV5-6,.,18,TGTGCCAGCAGCTTGGCCAGGTGGGGCCTGAGCTCCTACAATGAGCAGTTCTTC,CASSLARWGLSSYNEQFF
TRBJ1-4,.,TRBV30,.,13,TGTGCCTGGAGTCCCAACAGTAATGAAAAACTGTTTTTT,CAWSPNSNEKLFF
TRBJ1-2,.,TRBV5-4,.,13,TGTGCCAGCAGCTCCGACAGCCCTTATGGCTACACCTTC,CASSSDSPYGYTF
TRBJ2-7,.,TRBV28,TRBD1,18,TGTGCCAGCAGTCGTAGCAGAACCGGGACAGGGGGTAGAGGTGAGCAGTACTTC,CASSRSRTGTGGRGEQYF
TRBJ1-2,.,TRBV7-2,.,14,TGCGCCAGCAGCCAGACGACAGGAGGATATGGCTACACCTTC,CASSQTTGGYGYTF
TRBJ2-5,.,TRBV25-1,.,14,TGTGCCAGCAGTGATAGATTGACGGCGGAGACCCAGTACTTC,CASSDRLTAETQYF
TRBJ2-4,.,TRBV11-2,.,15,TGTGCCAGCAGCTGGGACTCTCTAGCCAAAAACATTCAGTACTTC,CASSWDSLAKNIQYF
TRBJ1-2,.,TRBV19,TRBD1,14,TGTGCCAGTAGTTCAGGGGGAGGCGACTATGGCTACACCTTC,CASSSGGGDYGYTF
TRBJ1-1,.,TRBV28,TRBD1,15,TGTGCCAGCAGTCCTGGGGACAGGGACAACACTGAAGCTTTCTTT,CASSPGDRDNTEAFF
TRBJ1-4,.,TRBV30,.,14,TGTGCCTGGAGTGTAGGGGCAGGGGAGGAAAAACTGTTTTTT,CAWSVGAGEEKLFF
TRBJ1-5,.,TRBV6-5,.,14,TGTGCCAGCAGTTACGATCGGGTTGGGCAGCCCCAGCATTTT,CASSYDRVGQPQHF
TRBJ2-6,.,TRBV5-4,TRBD1,18,TGTGCCAGCAGCTTAAGGACAGGGATCTACGGTGGGGCCAACGTCCTGACTTTC,CASSLRTGIYGGANVLTF
TRBJ2-3,.,TRBV4-1,.,14,TGCGCCAGCAGCCAAGATTGGGGGACAGATACGCAGTATTTT,CASSQDWGTDTQYF
TRBJ2-5,.,TRBV7-6,.,16,TGTGCCAGCAGCTCCCCCCCCGGACGGACGCAAGAGACCCAGTACTTC,CASSSPPGRTQETQYF